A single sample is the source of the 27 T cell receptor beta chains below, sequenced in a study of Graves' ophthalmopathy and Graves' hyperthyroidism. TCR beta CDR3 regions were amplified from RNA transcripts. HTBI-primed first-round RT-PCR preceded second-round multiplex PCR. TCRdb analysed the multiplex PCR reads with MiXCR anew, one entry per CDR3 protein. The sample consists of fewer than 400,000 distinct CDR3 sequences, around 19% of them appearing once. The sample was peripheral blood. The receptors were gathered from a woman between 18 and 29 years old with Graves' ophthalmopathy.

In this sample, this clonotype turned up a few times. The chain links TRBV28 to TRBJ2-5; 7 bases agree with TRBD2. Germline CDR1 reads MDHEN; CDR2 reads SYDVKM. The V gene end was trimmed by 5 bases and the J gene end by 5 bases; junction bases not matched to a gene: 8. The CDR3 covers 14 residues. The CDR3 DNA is TGTGCCAGCAGTGCCCCTAGCGGCGGCGAGACCCAGTACTTC. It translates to CASSAPSGGETQYF.

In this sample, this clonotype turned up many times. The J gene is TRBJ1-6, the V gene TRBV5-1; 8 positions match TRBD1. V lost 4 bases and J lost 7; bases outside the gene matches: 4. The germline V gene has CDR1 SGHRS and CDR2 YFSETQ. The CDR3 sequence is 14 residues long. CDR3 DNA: TGCGCCAGCAGCGTGACAGGGGAAAATTCACCCCTCCACTTT. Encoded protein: CASSVTGENSPLHF.

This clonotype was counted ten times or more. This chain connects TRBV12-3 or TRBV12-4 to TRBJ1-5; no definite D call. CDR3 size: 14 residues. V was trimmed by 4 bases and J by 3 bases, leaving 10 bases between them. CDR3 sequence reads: CASSSQVSNQPQHF. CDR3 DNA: TGTGCCAGCAGTTCCCAGGTCTCCAATCAGCCCCAGCATTTT.

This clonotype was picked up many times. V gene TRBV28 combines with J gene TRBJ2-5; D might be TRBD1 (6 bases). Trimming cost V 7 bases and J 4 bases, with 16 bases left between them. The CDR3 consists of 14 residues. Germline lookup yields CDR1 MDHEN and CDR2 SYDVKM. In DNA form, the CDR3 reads TGTGCCAGCAATAAACAGGGCCCGGCAGAGACCCAGTACTTC. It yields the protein CASNKQGPAETQYF.

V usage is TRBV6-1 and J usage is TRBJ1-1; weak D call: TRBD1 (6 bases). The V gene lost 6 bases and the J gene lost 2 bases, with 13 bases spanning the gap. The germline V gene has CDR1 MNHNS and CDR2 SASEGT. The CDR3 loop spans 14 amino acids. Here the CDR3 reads CASRRGGSNTEAFF. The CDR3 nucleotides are TGTGCCAGCAGACGGGGGGGCTCAAACACTGAAGCTTTCTTT.

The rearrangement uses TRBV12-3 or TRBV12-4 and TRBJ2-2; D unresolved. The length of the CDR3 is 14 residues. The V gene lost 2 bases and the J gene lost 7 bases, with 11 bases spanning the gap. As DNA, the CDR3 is TGTGCCAGCAGTTTACATGAAGGTTTCGGGGAGCTGTTTTTT. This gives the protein CASSLHEGFGELFF.

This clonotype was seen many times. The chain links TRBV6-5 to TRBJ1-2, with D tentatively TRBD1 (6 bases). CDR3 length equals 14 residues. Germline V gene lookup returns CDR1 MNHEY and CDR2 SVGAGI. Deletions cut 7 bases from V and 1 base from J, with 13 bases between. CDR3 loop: CASIYSGVNYGYTF. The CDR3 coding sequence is TGTGCCAGCATCTACTCAGGGGTTAACTATGGCTACACCTTC.

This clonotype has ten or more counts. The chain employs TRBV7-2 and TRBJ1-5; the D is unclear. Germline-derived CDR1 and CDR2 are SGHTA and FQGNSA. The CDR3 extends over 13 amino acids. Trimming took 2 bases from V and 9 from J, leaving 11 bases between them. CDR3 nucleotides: TGTGCCAGCAGCTTAAAGGTCAATGGGCCCCAGCATTTT. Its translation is CASSLKVNGPQHF.

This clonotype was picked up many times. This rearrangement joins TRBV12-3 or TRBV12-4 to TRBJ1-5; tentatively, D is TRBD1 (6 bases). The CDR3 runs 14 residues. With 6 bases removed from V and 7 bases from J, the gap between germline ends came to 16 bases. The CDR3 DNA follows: TGTGCCAGCAGCCTGAGGGGGGGGAGGCAGCCCCAGCATTTT. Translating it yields CASSLRGGRQPQHF.

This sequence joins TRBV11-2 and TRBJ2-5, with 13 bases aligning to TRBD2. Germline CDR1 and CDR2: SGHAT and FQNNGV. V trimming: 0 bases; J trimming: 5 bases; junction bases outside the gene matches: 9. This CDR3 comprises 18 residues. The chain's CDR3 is CASSLEGWGLAGWETQYF. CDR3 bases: TGTGCCAGCAGCTTAGAAGGGTGGGGACTAGCGGGGTGGGAGACCCAGTACTTC. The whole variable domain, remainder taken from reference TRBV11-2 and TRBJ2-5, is EAGVAQSPRYKIIEKRQSVAFWCNPISGHATLYWYQQILGQGPKLLIQFQNNGVVDDSQLPKDRFSAERLKGVDSTLKIQPAKLEDSAVYLCASSLEGWGLAGWETQYFGPGTRLLVL.

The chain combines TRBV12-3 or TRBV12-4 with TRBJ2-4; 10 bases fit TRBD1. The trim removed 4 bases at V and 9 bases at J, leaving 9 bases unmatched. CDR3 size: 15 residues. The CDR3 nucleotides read TGTGCCAGCAGTTCCAGGGACAGGGGATTAGGCATTCAGTACTTC. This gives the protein CASSSRDRGLGIQYF.

The CDR3 sequence is CASSEYEARTEAFF. Here the CDR3 DNA reads TGTGCCAGCAGTGAATATGAGGCTAGGACTGAAGCTTTCTTT. The chain carries TRBV6-1 and TRBJ1-1; D is ambiguous. Trimming took 2 bases from V and 5 from J, leaving 12 bases between them. This CDR3 contains 14 residues. The germline V gene encodes CDR1 MNHNS and CDR2 SASEGT.

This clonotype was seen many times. The CDR3 sequence is CSARDRDSSYEQYF. The CDR3 region has the DNA TGCAGTGCTAGAGACCGGGACAGTTCCTACGAGCAGTACTTC. V and J are TRBV20-1 and TRBJ2-7; 7 nucleotides align to TRBD1. V lost 0 bases to trimming and J lost 1 base; unmatched junction nucleotides: 3. CDR3 length: 14 amino acids. Germline V CDR1 and CDR2: DFQATT, SNEGSKA (reference sequence).

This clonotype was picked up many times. The CDR3 DNA reads as TGTGCCAGCAGTTACCTGGACAGATCCCAGCACACCGGGGAGCTGTTTTTT. As protein: CASSYLDRSQHTGELFF. V usage is TRBV6-2 or TRBV6-3 and J usage is TRBJ2-2; D may be TRBD1 (6 bases). The CDR3 loop spans 17 amino acids. CDR1 MNHEY and CDR2 SVGEGT come from the germline V gene. V was shortened by 2 bases and J by 3 bases, with 16 bases between the two germline ends.

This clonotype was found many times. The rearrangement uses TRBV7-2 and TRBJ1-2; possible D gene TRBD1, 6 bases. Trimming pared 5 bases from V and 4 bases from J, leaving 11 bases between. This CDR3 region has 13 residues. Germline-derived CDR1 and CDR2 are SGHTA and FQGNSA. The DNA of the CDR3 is TGTGCCAGCAGCCAGGGGTCCTCCTATGGCTACACCTTC. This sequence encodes CASSQGSSYGYTF.

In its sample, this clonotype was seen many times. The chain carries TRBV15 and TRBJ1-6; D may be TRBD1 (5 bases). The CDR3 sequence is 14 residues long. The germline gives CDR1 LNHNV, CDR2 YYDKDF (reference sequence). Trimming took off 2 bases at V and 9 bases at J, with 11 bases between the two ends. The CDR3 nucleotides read TGTGCCACCAGCAGAAACACAGGCACTTCACCCCTCCACTTT. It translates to CATSRNTGTSPLHF.

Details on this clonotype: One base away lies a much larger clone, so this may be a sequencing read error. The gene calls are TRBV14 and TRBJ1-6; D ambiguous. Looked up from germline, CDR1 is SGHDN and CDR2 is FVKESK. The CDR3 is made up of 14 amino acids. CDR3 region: CASSLTMGNPPLHF. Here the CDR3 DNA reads TGTGCCAGCAGCCTAACGATGGGTAATCCACCCCTCCACTTT.

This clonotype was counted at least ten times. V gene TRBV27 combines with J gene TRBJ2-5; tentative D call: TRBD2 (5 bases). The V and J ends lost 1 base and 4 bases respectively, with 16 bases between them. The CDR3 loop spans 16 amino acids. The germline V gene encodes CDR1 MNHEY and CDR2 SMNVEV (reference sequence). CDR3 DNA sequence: TGTGCCAGCAGTTTATACGAGGGATCCCCTCGAGAGACCCAGTACTTC. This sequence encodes CASSLYEGSPRETQYF.

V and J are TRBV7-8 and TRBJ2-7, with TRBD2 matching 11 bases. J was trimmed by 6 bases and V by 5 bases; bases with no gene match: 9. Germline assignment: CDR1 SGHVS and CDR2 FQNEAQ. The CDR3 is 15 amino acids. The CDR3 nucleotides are TGTGCCAGCAGCAAACCGACTAGCGGGAAGGGCGAGCAGTACTTC. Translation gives CASSKPTSGKGEQYF.

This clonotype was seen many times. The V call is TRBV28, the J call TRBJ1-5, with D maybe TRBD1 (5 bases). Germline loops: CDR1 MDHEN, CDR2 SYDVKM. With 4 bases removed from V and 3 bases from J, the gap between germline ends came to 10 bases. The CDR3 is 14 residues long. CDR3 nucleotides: TGTGCCAGCAGTTCGACAGTGTTCAATCAGCCCCAGCATTTT. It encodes CASSSTVFNQPQHF.

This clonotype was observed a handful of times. The CDR3 is CASSSLVTIAKNIQYF. The CDR3 DNA sequence: TGTGCCAGCAGTTCGCTAGTTACTATAGCCAAAAACATTCAGTACTTC. The chain links TRBV27 to TRBJ2-4; D gene uncertain. The CDR3 loop spans 16 amino acids. The V and J ends lost 4 bases and 0 bases respectively, with 13 bases between them. Per germline, CDR1 MNHEY and CDR2 SMNVEV (reference sequence).

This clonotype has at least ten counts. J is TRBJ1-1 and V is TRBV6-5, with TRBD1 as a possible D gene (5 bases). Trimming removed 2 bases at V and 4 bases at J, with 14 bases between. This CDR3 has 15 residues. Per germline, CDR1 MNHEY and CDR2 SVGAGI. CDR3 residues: CASSYGGGLFTEAFF. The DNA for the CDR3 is TGTGCCAGCAGTTACGGGGGGGGTCTCTTCACTGAAGCTTTCTTT.

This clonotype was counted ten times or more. The CDR3 DNA reads as TGCAGTGCTATGCCCGGGACAGACAACACTGAAGCTTTCTTT. Translating it yields CSAMPGTDNTEAFF. V gene TRBV20-1 combines with J gene TRBJ1-1, with 7 bases identical to TRBD1. Trimming took 4 bases from V and 2 from J; bases not matched to a gene: 7. The CDR3 totals 14 residues. CDR1 and CDR2 (germline): DFQATT, SNEGSKA (reference sequence).

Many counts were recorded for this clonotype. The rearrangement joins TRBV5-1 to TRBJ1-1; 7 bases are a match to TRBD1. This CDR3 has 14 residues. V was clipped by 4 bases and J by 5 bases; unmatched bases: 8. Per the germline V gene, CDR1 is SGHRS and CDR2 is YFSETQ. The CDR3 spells CASSQGTEVTEAFF. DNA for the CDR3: TGCGCCAGCAGCCAAGGGACAGAGGTAACTGAAGCTTTCTTT.

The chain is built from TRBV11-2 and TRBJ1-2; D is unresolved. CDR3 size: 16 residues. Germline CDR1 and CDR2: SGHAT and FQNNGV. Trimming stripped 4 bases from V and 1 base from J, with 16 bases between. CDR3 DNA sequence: TGTGCCAGCAGCTCTCACGGGAGGGCCAATAACTATGGCTACACCTTC. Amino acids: CASSSHGRANNYGYTF.

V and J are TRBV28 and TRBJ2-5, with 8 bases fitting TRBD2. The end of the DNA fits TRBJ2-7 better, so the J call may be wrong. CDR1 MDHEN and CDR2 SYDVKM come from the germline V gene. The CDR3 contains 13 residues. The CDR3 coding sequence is TGTGCCAGCAGCAGCCCTAGCGGGTACGAGCAGTACTTC. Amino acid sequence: CASSSPSGYEQYF.

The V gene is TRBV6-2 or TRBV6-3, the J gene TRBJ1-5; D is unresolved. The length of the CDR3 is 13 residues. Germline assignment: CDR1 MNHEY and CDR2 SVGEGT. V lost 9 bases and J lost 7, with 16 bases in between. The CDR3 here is CASSMGFRQPQHF. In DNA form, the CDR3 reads TGTGCCAGTTCAATGGGGTTTCGACAGCCCCAGCATTTT.